This T cell receptor (beta chain) was captured in a study of blood T cell repertoires in COVID-19. Study-level background: The origin of the acute and convalescent COVID-19 samples was the United States, Italy and Spain. T cells, B-cell-depleted T cells, or PBMCs provided the cDNA or gDNA that served as material.

The V and J ends lost 2 bases and 3 bases respectively, with 8 bases between them. This CDR3 has 14 residues. Germline V gene sequence: CDR1 MNHNS, CDR2 SASEGT. TCRdb keeps only in-frame clones here, not all; method: immunoSEQ multiplex PCR. This sample has fewer than 250,000 clones, with about 87% found just once. The sequence came from a man between 65 and 85 years old with acute or convalescent COVID-19. The genes are TRBV6-1 and TRBJ1-5; no clear D gene. Specimen: peripheral blood. CDR3 region: CASSERDSNQPQHF. The CDR3 coding sequence is TGTGCCAGCAGTGAACGGGATTCCAATCAGCCCCAGCATTTT.